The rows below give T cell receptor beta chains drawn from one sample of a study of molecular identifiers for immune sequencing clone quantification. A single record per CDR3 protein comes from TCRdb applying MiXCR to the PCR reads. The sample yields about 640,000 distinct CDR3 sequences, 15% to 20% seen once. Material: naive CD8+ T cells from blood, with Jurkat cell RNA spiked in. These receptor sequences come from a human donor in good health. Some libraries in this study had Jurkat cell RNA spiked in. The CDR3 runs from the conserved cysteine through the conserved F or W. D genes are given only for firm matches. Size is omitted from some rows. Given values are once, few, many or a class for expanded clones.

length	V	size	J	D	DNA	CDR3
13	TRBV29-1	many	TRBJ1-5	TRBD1	TGCAGCGTCATCGACAGGGGGAATCAGCCCCAGCATTTT	CSVIDRGNQPQHF
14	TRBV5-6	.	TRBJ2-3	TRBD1	TGTGCCGGTAAGAGGGACAGGGGGGGAGATACGCAGTATTTT	CAGKRDRGGDTQYF
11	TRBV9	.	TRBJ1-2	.	TGTGCCAGCAGCGTAGGGTCCCTATGGACCTTC	CASSVGSLWTF
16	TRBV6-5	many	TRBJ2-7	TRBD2	TGTGCCAGCAGTTATCCGGCTAGCGGGGGTGCCTACGAGCAGTACTTC	CASSYPASGGAYEQYF
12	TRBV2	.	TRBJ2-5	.	TGTGCCGGCAGTGGACTGCAAGAGACCCAGTACTTC	CAGSGLQETQYF
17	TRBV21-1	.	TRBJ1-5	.	TGTGCCAGCAGCAAAGTTATTAGGGGGCTGAGCAATCAGCCCCAGCATTTT	CASSKVIRGLSNQPQHF
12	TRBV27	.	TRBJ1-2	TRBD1	TGTGCCAGCAGTAGACAGGGGGCTGGCTACACCTTC	CASSRQGAGYTF
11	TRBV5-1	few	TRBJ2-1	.	TGCGCCAGCAGCCGGGGAGTTGAGCAGTTCTTC	CASSRGVEQFF
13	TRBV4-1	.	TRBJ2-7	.	TGCGCCGGCAGCCAAAAAGAAACCTACGAGCAGTACTTC	CAGSQKETYEQYF
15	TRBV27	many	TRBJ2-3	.	TGTGCCAGCAGTTTTGTACAGCCTAGCACAGATACGCAGTATTTT	CASSFVQPSTDTQYF
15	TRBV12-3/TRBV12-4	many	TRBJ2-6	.	TGTGCCAGCACCCCGATAAGCCCTGGGGCCAACGTCCTGACTTTC	CASTPISPGANVLTF
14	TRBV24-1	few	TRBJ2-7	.	TGTGCCACCAGTGATTCCGGGGGCGAGTACGAGCAGTACTTC	CATSDSGGEYEQYF
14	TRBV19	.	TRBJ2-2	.	TGTGCCAGCACGCCGGCCCGGAACACCGGGGAGCTGTTTTTT	CASTPARNTGELFF
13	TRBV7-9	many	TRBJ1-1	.	TGTGCCAGCAGCGTTGACCCGAACACTGAAGCTTTCTTT	CASSVDPNTEAFF
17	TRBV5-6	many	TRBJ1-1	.	TGTGCCAGCAGCTTGGGTGTGACCCCCTCGCTGGGAACTGAAGCTTTCTTT	CASSLGVTPSLGTEAFF
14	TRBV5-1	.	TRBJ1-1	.	TGCGCCAGCAGGGCGGGGGGGGGGGCTGCTGAAGCTTTCTTT	CASRAGGGAAEAFF
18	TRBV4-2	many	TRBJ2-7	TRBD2	TGTGCCAGCAGCCAAACCCTAAATAGCGGGAGGACCTCCTACGAGCAGTACTTC	CASSQTLNSGRTSYEQYF
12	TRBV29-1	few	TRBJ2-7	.	TGCAGCGTCCAATGGACAACCTACGAGCAGTACTTC	CSVQWTTYEQYF
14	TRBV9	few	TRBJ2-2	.	TGTGCCAGCAGCGTAGTTGGGGTCGCCGGGGAGCTGTTTTTT	CASSVVGVAGELFF
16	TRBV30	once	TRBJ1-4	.	TGTGCCTGGAGTCGGTTTTCGAGCGGAATTAATGAAAAACTGTTTTTT	CAWSRFSSGINEKLFF
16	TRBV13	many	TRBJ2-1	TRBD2	TGTGCCAGCAGCTTAGGCGGGAGGGGCCCCTACAATGAGCAGTTCTTC	CASSLGGRGPYNEQFF
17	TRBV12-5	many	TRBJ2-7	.	TGTGCTAGTGGACCCGCGACAGGCCCACACTCTGCCTACGAGCAGTACTTC	CASGPATGPHSAYEQYF
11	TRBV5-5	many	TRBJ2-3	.	TGTGCCAGCAGCCCAGAGGATACGCAGTATTTT	CASSPEDTQYF
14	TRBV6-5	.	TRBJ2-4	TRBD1	TGTGCCAGCAGTTACCGGCAGGGGGCGAACATTCAGTACTTC	CASSYRQGANIQYF
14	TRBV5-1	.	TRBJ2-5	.	TGCGCCAGCAGCCCCCCCGGGGGCTCAGAGACCCAGTACTTC	CASSPPGGSETQYF
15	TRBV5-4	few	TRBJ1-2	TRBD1	TGTGCCAGCAGCTACGCCGAGACAGGGGGCGCGGGCTACACCTTC	CASSYAETGGAGYTF
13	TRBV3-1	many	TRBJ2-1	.	TGTGCCAGCAGCCAAGGACCCTACAATGAGCAGTTCTTC	CASSQGPYNEQFF
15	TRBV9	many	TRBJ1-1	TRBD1	TGTGCCAGCAGCGGAAGGACAGGGGCGAACACTGAAGCTTTCTTT	CASSGRTGANTEAFF
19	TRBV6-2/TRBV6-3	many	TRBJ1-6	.	TGTGCCAGCAGTTACAGGGACCCCGTCGCAGCCTCCTATAATTCACCCCTCCACTTT	CASSYRDPVAASYNSPLHF
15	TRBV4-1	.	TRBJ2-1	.	TGCGCCAGCAGCCAAGATCGGGTAGTTGGGCATGAGCAGTTCTTC	CASSQDRVVGHEQFF
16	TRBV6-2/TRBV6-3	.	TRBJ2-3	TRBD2	TGTGCCAGCAGTTCAGAGACTAGCGGGGGGACAAATACGCAGTGTTTT	CASSSETSGGTNTQCF
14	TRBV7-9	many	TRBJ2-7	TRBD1	TGTGCCAGCAGCGCTCCGGACAGGGGTGACGAGCAGTACTTC	CASSAPDRGDEQYF
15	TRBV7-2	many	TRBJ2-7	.	TGTGCCAGCAGCTTAGCCCCAGGCGACCAAGGGGAGCAGTACTTC	CASSLAPGDQGEQYF
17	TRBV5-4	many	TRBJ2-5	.	TGTGCCAGCAGCTTGCGATCAACCGGTTTGCTGCAAGAGACCCAGTACTTC	CASSLRSTGLLQETQYF
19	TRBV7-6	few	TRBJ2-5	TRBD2	TGTGCCAGCAGCTTAGAGTTGTTAGCGGGGGTGACGTACCAAGAGACCCAGTACTTC	CASSLELLAGVTYQETQYF
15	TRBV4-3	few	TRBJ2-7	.	TGCGCCAGCAGCCAAGAGGCCGGGCCTAGCTACGAGCAGTACTTC	CASSQEAGPSYEQYF
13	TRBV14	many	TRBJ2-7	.	TGTGCCAGCAGCCAAGAACCGGAACTGAAGCAGTACTTC	CASSQEPELKQYF
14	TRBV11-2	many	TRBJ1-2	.	TGTGCCAGCAGCTTAGATAGTGGTTGGTTTGGCTACACCTTC	CASSLDSGWFGYTF
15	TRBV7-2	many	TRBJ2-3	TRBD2	TGTGCCAGCAGCGCACTCCCTAGCGGGGGGGATACGCAGTATTTT	CASSALPSGGDTQYF
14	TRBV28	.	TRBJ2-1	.	TGTGCCAGCAGTTTACGCGCCTCCTACAATGAGCAGTTCTTC	CASSLRASYNEQFF
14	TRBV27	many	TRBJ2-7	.	TGTGCCAGCAGTCCTTCCAGGGGAGGGTACGAGCAGTACTTC	CASSPSRGGYEQYF
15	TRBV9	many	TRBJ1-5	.	TGTGCCAGCAGCTTAGGGGCCAGTAGCAATCAGCCCCAGCATTTT	CASSLGASSNQPQHF
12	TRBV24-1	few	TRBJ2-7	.	TGTGCCACCAGTGACACGGGCTACGAGCAGTACTTC	CATSDTGYEQYF
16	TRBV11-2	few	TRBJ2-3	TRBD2	TGTGCCAGCAGTCCTGCCCCCGCGGGAGCAGGAGATACGCAGTATTTT	CASSPAPAGAGDTQYF
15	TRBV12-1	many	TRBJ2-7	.	TGTGCCAGCACCCTCCTTTTCGGGAGGGCCACCGAGCAGTACTTC	CASTLLFGRATEQYF
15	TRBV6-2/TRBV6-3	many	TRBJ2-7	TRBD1	TGTGCCAGCAGTTACGGAGTGGGACAGTTCCGCGAGCAGTACTTC	CASSYGVGQFREQYF
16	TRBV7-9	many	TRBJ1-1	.	TGTGCCAGCAGCTTTCCTCTCCAGGGGTTGAACACTGAAGCTTTCTTT	CASSFPLQGLNTEAFF
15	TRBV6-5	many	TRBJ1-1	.	TGTGCCAGCAGTCTCAGCAGTGGGGGTAACACTGAAGCTTTCTTT	CASSLSSGGNTEAFF
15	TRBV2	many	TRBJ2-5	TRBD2	TGTGCCAGCAGTGAAAACCGGGACTATAAAGAGACCCAGTACTTC	CASSENRDYKETQYF
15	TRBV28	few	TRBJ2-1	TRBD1	TGTGCCAGCAGTTGGGGGCGACAGGGGGACGATGAGCAGTTCTTC	CASSWGRQGDDEQFF
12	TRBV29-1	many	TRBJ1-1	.	TGCAGCGTTGGTGACATGAACACTGAAGCTTTCTTT	CSVGDMNTEAFF
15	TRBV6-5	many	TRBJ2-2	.	TGTGCCAGCAGTTGGGCGTCGGGCGGGGCCGGGGAGCTGTTTTTT	CASSWASGGAGELFF
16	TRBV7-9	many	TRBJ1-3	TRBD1	TGTGCCAGCAGTACTGGACAGGGCGCCTCTGGAAACACCATATATTTT	CASSTGQGASGNTIYF
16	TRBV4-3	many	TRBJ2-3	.	TGCGCCAGCAGCCAAGATACAGGTCCTAGCACAGATACGCAGTATTTT	CASSQDTGPSTDTQYF
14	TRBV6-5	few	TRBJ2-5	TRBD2	TGTGCCAGCAGTTACTCGGCGGGGGGCGAGACCCAGTACTTC	CASSYSAGGETQYF
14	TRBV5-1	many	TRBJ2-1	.	TGCGCCAGCAGCTTGTCCGGCCCGTACAATGAGCAGTTCTTC	CASSLSGPYNEQFF
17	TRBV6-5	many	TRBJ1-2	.	TGTGCCAGCAGTTACACCCGGATGCCCCCTGAAATCTATGGCTACACCTTC	CASSYTRMPPEIYGYTF
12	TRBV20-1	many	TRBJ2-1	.	TGCAGTGTCTTGCAATTGTACAATGAGCAGTTCTTC	CSVLQLYNEQFF
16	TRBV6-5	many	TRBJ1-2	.	TGTGCCAGCAGACCCACTCGACAGGAAATATACTATGGCTACACCTTC	CASRPTRQEIYYGYTF
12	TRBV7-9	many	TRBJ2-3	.	TGTGCCAGCAGCCCCCGACGGGATACGCAGTATTTT	CASSPRRDTQYF